This TCR beta chain derives from a study of T-cell reconstitution after alpha-beta-depleted transplantation in children. Unique molecular identifiers were built into the TCRbeta library. One entry per CDR3 protein, called by TCRdb with MiXCR from the PCR reads. The sample lists about 220,000 distinct CDR3 sequences; around a sixth were seen once. Trimming removed 6 bases from V and 4 bases from J, with 24 bases in between. The germline gives CDR1 KGHSH, CDR2 LQKENI. The CDR3 is 17 residues long. Regarding the study as a whole: Reportedly, roughly two months post-transplant, alpha-beta T cells arose from several hundred expanded graft clones. A year had passed since transplant, and T-cell counts and diversity by then came mostly from newly produced T cells. TCRbeta diversity was high at day 60 in some patients (a result of surviving recipient T cells and thymic progenitors).

This clonotype was counted between two and nine times. The antigen is unknown. This TCR was recovered from a male patient aged 2-10 years who had a stem cell transplant for acute lymphoblastic leukemia, so the T cells may come from the graft donor. The chain employs TRBV18 and TRBJ1-2; weak D call: TRBD1 (5 bases). The sample here was PBMCs, mostly from graft donor cells, taken 360 days after TCRalphabeta/CD19-depleted stem cell transplant. The CDR3 DNA reads TGTGCCAGCTCCTCACCACGGTGGGCAGGGCGGACCTATGGCTACACCTTC. Its protein product is CASSSPRWAGRTYGYTF. Based on the CDR3 plus reference TRBV18 and TRBJ1-2, the full variable domain is NAGVMQNPRHLVRRRGQEARLRCSPMKGHSHVYWYRQLPEEGLKFMVYLQKENIIDESGMPKERFSAEFPKEGPSILRIQQVVRGDSAAYFCASSSPRWAGRTYGYTFGSGTRLTVV.